The 18 T cell receptor beta chains in this list originate from one sample, sequenced in a study of OX40 agonist ivuxolimab in advanced cancers. Profiled with immunoSEQ multiplex PCR; TCRdb holds only in-frame clones, not every one. The table includes 90,000 to 100,000 clones, roughly 80% detected once. Sample: CD4+ or CD8+ T cells sorted from blood, taken in a trial of the OX40 agonist ivuxolimab. The origin of the receptors is an adult with an advanced solid tumor such as melanoma, head and neck, liver or kidney cancer.

The rearrangement uses TRBV7-3 and TRBJ1-1, with D perhaps matching TRBD1 (5 bases). V was trimmed by 4 bases and J by 1 base, leaving 7 bases between them. Germline V gene data show CDR1 as SGHTA and CDR2 as FQGTGA. The CDR3 runs 13 residues. The CDR3 reads CASSSGGNTEAFF. CDR3 coding DNA: TGTGCCAGCAGCTCGGGGGGGAACACTGAAGCTTTCTTT.

The chain joins TRBV6-5 to TRBJ1-5; 7 positions match TRBD1. Germline values: CDR1 MNHEY, CDR2 SVGAGI. The trim removed 5 bases at V and 0 bases at J, leaving 4 bases unmatched. The CDR3 is 15 amino acids. The CDR3 DNA reads as TGTGCCAGCAGTGGGACAGCTAATAGCAATCAGCCCCAGCATTTT. It specifies CASSGTANSNQPQHF.

The CDR3 reads CASSQVTQGAKNIQYF. In nucleotides, the CDR3 is TGTGCCAGCAGCCAAGTGACACAGGGAGCCAAAAACATTCAGTACTTC. The chain couples TRBV4-2 to TRBJ2-4; perhaps TRBD1 as D (6 bases). This CDR3 comprises 16 residues. Between the trimmed V and J ends, which lost 1 base and 0 bases, there was a span of 10 bases. Germline-derived CDR1 and CDR2 are LGHNA and YNFKEQ.

J is TRBJ1-1 and V is TRBV7-9; D might be TRBD1 (5 bases). The CDR3 totals 14 residues. Germline lookup yields CDR1 SEHNR and CDR2 FQNEAQ (reference sequence). The V and J ends lost 5 bases and 8 bases respectively, with 18 bases between them. The chain's CDR3 is CASSPPPAGLEAFF. The CDR3 DNA follows: TGTGCCAGCAGCCCCCCCCCGGCAGGGTTAGAAGCTTTCTTT.

This chain uses TRBV7-3 with TRBJ2-5; 7 bases map to TRBD2. This CDR3 has 13 residues. The trim removed 3 bases at V and 3 bases at J, leaving 1 base unmatched. The V gene's germline CDR1 is SGHTA and CDR2 FQGTGA. The CDR3: CASSFGREETQYF. The CDR3, as DNA: TGTGCCAGCAGCTTTGGGAGGGAAGAGACCCAGTACTTC.

This chain connects TRBV14 to TRBJ2-1; 7 bases align to TRBD2. Germline V CDR1 and CDR2: SGHDN, FVKESK. The V segment lost 0 bases and the J segment 8 bases; nucleotides outside the gene matches: 7. There are 15 residues in the CDR3. For the CDR3, the DNA is TGTGCCAGCAGCCAAGATAGAGGGAGGGGTGATGAGCAGTTCTTC. Amino acid sequence: CASSQDRGRGDEQFF.

This clone has only a few counts. The rearrangement links TRBV2 to TRBJ2-7, with D uncertain. This CDR3 is built from 12 residues. The germline gives CDR1 SNHLY, CDR2 FYNNEI. V dropped 11 bases and J dropped 2 bases, with 13 bases sitting between them. The CDR3 DNA is TGTGCCTGCACAAGGGCAGCCTACGAGCAGTACTTC. Protein sequence: CACTRAAYEQYF.

V gene TRBV18 combines with J gene TRBJ1-3; D not certain. Between the trimmed V and J ends, which lost 4 bases and 1 base, there was a span of 8 bases. The CDR3 spans 14 residues. Per germline, CDR1 KGHSH and CDR2 LQKENI. CDR3 loop: CASSLYESGNTIYF. The CDR3, as DNA: TGTGCCAGCTCACTTTATGAGTCTGGAAACACCATATATTTT.

The V gene is TRBV6-5, the J gene TRBJ1-2; TRBD1 might be the D (6 bases). V was shortened by 6 bases and J by 4 bases, with 15 bases between the two germline ends. Germline CDR1 and CDR2: MNHEY and SVGAGI. The length of the CDR3 is 14 residues. The CDR3 sequence is CASSRGGMTYGYTF. CDR3 DNA sequence: TGTGCCAGCAGCCGAGGGGGGATGACCTATGGCTACACCTTC.

This sequence joins TRBV6-6 and TRBJ2-7; unclear D gene. Trimming stripped 4 bases from V and 0 bases from J, with 10 bases between. Germline V gives CDR1 MNHNY, CDR2 SVGAGI (reference sequence). CDR3 length: 14 amino acids. CDR3 residues: CASSSRTGSYEQYF. In DNA, the CDR3 is TGTGCCAGCAGTTCTAGGACGGGCTCCTACGAGCAGTACTTC.

The gene calls are TRBV19 and TRBJ1-5; D is undetermined. In germline, CDR1 is LNHDA, CDR2 SQIVND (reference sequence). V was clipped by 6 bases and J by 0 bases, with 6 bases between them. The CDR3 contains 13 residues. The DNA for the CDR3 is TGTGCCAGTAGGGATTCTAGCAATCAGCCCCAGCATTTT. Translating it yields CASRDSSNQPQHF. Full variable domain (rest looked up from reference TRBV19 and TRBJ1-5): DGGITQSPKYLFRKEGQNVTLSCEQNLNHDAMYWYRQDPGQGLRLIYYSQIVNDFQKGDIAEGYSVSREKKESFPLTVTSAQKNPTAFYLCASRDSSNQPQHFGDGTRLSIL.

This rearrangement joins TRBV28 to TRBJ2-1; D may be TRBD1 (6 bases). The CDR3 totals 15 residues. Between the trimmed V and J ends, which lost 3 bases and 8 bases, there was a span of 17 bases. Germline lookup yields CDR1 MDHEN and CDR2 SYDVKM. The CDR3 nucleotides are TGTGCCAGCAGTTTGTGGGGGCGCCTTGGGCATGAGCAGTTCTTC. Residues: CASSLWGRLGHEQFF.

V gene TRBV5-4 combines with J gene TRBJ1-1; D is perhaps TRBD1 (6 bases). This CDR3 contains 16 residues. Germline lookup yields CDR1 SGHNT and CDR2 YYREEE (reference sequence). Trimming cost V 1 base and J 2 bases, with 15 bases left between them. The CDR3 nucleotides are TGTGCCAGCAGCTTGTTGACAGGACACCTCAACACTGAAGCTTTCTTT. The encoded protein is CASSLLTGHLNTEAFF.

J is TRBJ2-1 and V is TRBV7-8, with 10 bases matching TRBD2. Per germline, CDR1 SGHVS and CDR2 FQNEAQ. CDR3 size: 14 residues. V lost 5 bases, J lost 7 bases, and 5 bases stayed unmatched. The CDR3 DNA reads as TGTGCCAGCAGCCCCCAACTAGCGGGAAATGAGCAGTTCTTC. This translates into CASSPQLAGNEQFF.

V usage is TRBV18 and J usage is TRBJ1-6; D is uncertain. Trimming took off 3 bases at V and 10 bases at J, with 7 bases between the two ends. CDR3 length: 12 residues. Germline assignment: CDR1 KGHSH and CDR2 LQKENI. This CDR3 is CASSPPRSPLHF. CDR3 in DNA: TGTGCCAGCTCACCCCCACGATCACCCCTCCACTTT.

The V and J genes are TRBV4-2 and TRBJ1-3; D gene uncertain. The CDR3 has 16 residues. Trimming shortened V by 0 bases and J by 5 bases, and 14 bases separated the two germline ends. CDR1 LGHNA and CDR2 YNFKEQ come from the germline V gene. The CDR3 region has the DNA TGTGCCAGCAGCCAAGATTCGGGGTCATCCAGAAACACCATATATTTT. It is translated as CASSQDSGSSRNTIYF.

This clone occurred once. V usage is TRBV6-1 and J usage is TRBJ1-2; maybe TRBD1 (6 bases). This CDR3 spans 13 amino acids. Trimming cost V 6 bases and J 1 base, with 9 bases left between them. Germline assignment: CDR1 MNHNS and CDR2 SASEGT. The CDR3, as DNA: TGTGCCAGCAGCGTACAGGGTAACTATGGCTACACCTTC. Its protein product is CASSVQGNYGYTF.

V and J are TRBV6-1 and TRBJ1-1, with a tentative D call TRBD1 (6 bases). The ends were cut back, 1 base at V and 0 bases at J, with 12 bases in the middle. Germline V gene lookup returns CDR1 MNHNS and CDR2 SASEGT. The CDR3 extends over 16 amino acids. The chain's CDR3 is CASSEGQVGMNTEAFF. The CDR3 region has the DNA TGTGCCAGCAGTGAAGGACAGGTCGGTATGAACACTGAAGCTTTCTTT.